This T cell receptor beta chain is from a study of cytomegalovirus exposure and HLA in healthy donors. Study background: Membership in the Caucasian-associated ancestry cluster was found for 81% of nearly 400 genotyped donors. Regarding the study as a whole: In an earlier analysis, about 87% or about 30%: the productive usage of most TCR beta V segments. Excluded: some indistinguishable V segments such as TRBV6-2 and TRBV6-3.

V was cut by 5 bases and J by 2 bases, with 14 bases left in between. CDR3 length: 15 residues. Germline loops: CDR1 MDHEN, CDR2 SYDVKM. In the PCR, 60 Vbeta and 13 Jbeta primers were used. TCRdb keeps only in-frame clones here, not all; method: immunoSEQ multiplex PCR. The table records about 110,000 clones, approximately 80% of them present only once. Note on this clone: Its target is unknown.

The source is a man in his 60s in good health and CMV-seronegative. Sequenced input: PBMCs. V and J are TRBV28 and TRBJ2-3; tentative D call: TRBD1 (5 bases). CDR3 bases: TGTGCCAGCAGTCCGTGGACAACCTACACAGATACGCAGTATTTT. Translated: CASSPWTTYTDTQYF.